A single sample is the source of the 15 T cell receptor beta chains below, sequenced in a study of shared clonotypes between healthy human individuals. Data came from immunoSEQ multiplex PCR; TCRdb stores just in-frame clones and leaves some out. The table includes about 110,000 clones, 67% detected once. Source material: memory CD8+ T cells sorted from blood. As for subset: CD45RO+ cells pooled with CCR7-negative TemRA cells. These receptors originate from a woman aged 25 to 45 in good health.

The V call is TRBV11-3, the J call TRBJ2-2; D unresolved. V was cut by 3 bases and J by 3 bases, with 5 bases left in between. The CDR3 sequence is 13 residues long. Looked up from germline, CDR1 is SGHNT and CDR2 is YENEEA. The CDR3 sequence: CASSLRDTGELFF. CDR3 bases: TGTGCCAGCAGCTTGCGAGACACCGGGGAGCTGTTTTTT.

The rearrangement joins TRBV4-2 to TRBJ2-5; D call uncertain. The J call may be incorrect, as the DNA end agrees better with TRBJ2-7. Germline loops: CDR1 LGHNA, CDR2 YNFKEQ. The CDR3 sequence is 12 residues long. The CDR3 DNA follows: TGTGCCAGCAGCTCGCTGGACTACGAGCAGTACTTC. It translates to CASSSLDYEQYF.

This clone has at least ten counts. V and J are TRBV23-1 and TRBJ2-3; 12 nucleotides agree with TRBD1. TRBV23-1 is known as an ORF, though its function is uncertain. J was trimmed by 5 bases and V by 4 bases; bases with no gene match: 10. The CDR3 length is 17 residues. The CDR3 loop reads CASSRTRDRGREDTQYF. CDR3 nucleotides: TGCGCCAGCAGTCGAACGAGGGACAGGGGGCGTGAAGATACGCAGTATTTT.

This chain connects TRBV18 to TRBJ1-3, with a possible D match to TRBD1 (5 bases). Trimming stripped 3 bases from V and 4 bases from J, with 16 bases between. This CDR3 spans 16 amino acids. Per germline, CDR1 KGHSH and CDR2 LQKENI. CDR3 residues: CASSPLPGRKGNTIYF. The CDR3 DNA is TGTGCCAGCTCACCCCTTCCAGGGCGAAAAGGAAACACCATATATTTT.

This clone was seen a handful of times. This chain links TRBV11-2 with TRBJ2-7, with a tentative D call TRBD2 (7 bases). The CDR3 runs 11 residues. V lost 6 bases and J lost 6, with 9 bases in between. The germline V gene has CDR1 SGHAT and CDR2 FQNNGV. CDR3 DNA sequence: TGTGCCAGCAGGGGAGGGGGCGAGCAGTACTTC. Translated, it gives CASRGGGEQYF.

This clone has only a few counts. The V gene is TRBV4-1, the J gene TRBJ2-1, with TRBD2 identical over 7 bases. V lost 3 bases to trimming and J lost 6 bases; unmatched junction nucleotides: 11. CDR3 length equals 16 residues. Germline V gene sequence: CDR1 MGHRA, CDR2 YSYEKL. CDR3 bases: TGCGCCAGCAGCCACACCAGCGGGGACGCTTTCAATGAGCAGTTCTTC. Its translation is CASSHTSGDAFNEQFF.

This clone turned up a few times. This specimen includes other DNA sequences encoding the same CDR3. The chain has TRBV6-1 and TRBJ2-7, with D possibly matching TRBD2 (5 bases). The germline V and J ends were trimmed by 5 bases and 6 bases, with 14 bases remaining between them. This CDR3 region has 13 residues. Germline V gives CDR1 MNHNS, CDR2 SASEGT. This chain's CDR3 is CASSSGLLGEQYF. The CDR3 DNA sequence: TGTGCCAGCAGTTCCGGACTGTTGGGCGAGCAGTACTTC.

In this sample, this clone turned up a few times. The rearrangement joins TRBV25-1 to TRBJ2-5; 11 bases align to TRBD2. The CDR3 is 14 residues long. The V and J ends lost 5 bases and 11 bases, in that order; junction bases with no gene match: 10. Germline V gives CDR1 MGHDK, CDR2 SYGVNS. CDR3 DNA: TGTGCCAGCAGTTCGGGACTAGCGGAGGAAGAGCAGTACTTC. Translating it yields CASSSGLAEEEQYF.

This clone was seen only a few times. This chain uses TRBV28 with TRBJ2-5; maybe TRBD1 (6 bases). The germline V and J ends were trimmed by 6 bases and 5 bases, with 16 bases remaining between them. This CDR3 comprises 14 residues. The germline V gene encodes CDR1 MDHEN and CDR2 SYDVKM. DNA of the CDR3: TGTGCCAGCAGAATACAGGGCTCGGGGGAGACCCAGTACTTC. It encodes CASRIQGSGETQYF.

The chain joins TRBV29-1 to TRBJ2-5; 9 positions match TRBD2. In germline, CDR1 is SQVTM, CDR2 ANQGSEA. The CDR3 covers 14 residues. After removal of 6 bases from V and 7 bases from J, the junction contained 12 bases not matched to a gene. The CDR3 loop is CSVFPGTSFGTQYF. The CDR3 bases are TGCAGCGTCTTTCCCGGGACTAGCTTCGGGACCCAGTACTTC.

The chain has TRBV5-1 and TRBJ2-5; possibly TRBD1 for D (6 bases). The CDR3 runs 13 residues. The germline V and J ends were trimmed by 7 bases and 5 bases, with 15 bases remaining between them. Germline V gives CDR1 SGHRS, CDR2 YFSETQ. CDR3 sequence reads: CASHPGQGETQYF. The CDR3 coding sequence is TGCGCCAGCCACCCGGGGCAGGGGGAGACCCAGTACTTC.

This CDR3 is CASSLEAQEEAFF. DNA for the CDR3: TGTGCCAGCAGCTTGGAGGCGCAGGAGGAGGCTTTCTTT. The chain is built from TRBV5-4 and TRBJ1-1, with D unclear. The CDR3 covers 13 residues. The germline CDR1 and CDR2 sequences are SGHNT and YYREEE (reference sequence). Deletions cut 0 bases from V and 11 bases from J, with 14 bases between.

The chain employs TRBV25-1 and TRBJ2-1; 8 bases line up with TRBD2. V lost 10 bases and J lost 10; bases outside the gene matches: 12. Germline lookup yields CDR1 MGHDK and CDR2 SYGVNS. The CDR3 runs to 13 residues. The CDR3 bases are TGTGCCACCGCTAGCGGGCTGGGAAGGGAGCAGTTCTTC. Its translation: CATASGLGREQFF.

This rearrangement joins TRBV19 to TRBJ1-2, with D possibly TRBD1 on 5 matching bases. Germline V gene lookup returns CDR1 LNHDA and CDR2 SQIVND (reference sequence). V was cut by 5 bases and J by 2 bases, with 12 bases left in between. CDR3 length: 14 amino acids. The CDR3 DNA reads as TGTGCCAGTAGTCCGCCGACAGCGAACTATGGCTACACCTTC. Translating it yields CASSPPTANYGYTF.

The chain employs TRBV9 and TRBJ2-1; D remains unclear. Trimming removed 0 bases at V and 5 bases at J, with 6 bases between. CDR1 SGDLS and CDR2 YYNGEE come from the germline V gene. The CDR3 totals 13 residues. The CDR3 loop reads CASSVGQDNEQFF. The CDR3 bases are TGTGCCAGCAGCGTAGGCCAGGACAATGAGCAGTTCTTC.